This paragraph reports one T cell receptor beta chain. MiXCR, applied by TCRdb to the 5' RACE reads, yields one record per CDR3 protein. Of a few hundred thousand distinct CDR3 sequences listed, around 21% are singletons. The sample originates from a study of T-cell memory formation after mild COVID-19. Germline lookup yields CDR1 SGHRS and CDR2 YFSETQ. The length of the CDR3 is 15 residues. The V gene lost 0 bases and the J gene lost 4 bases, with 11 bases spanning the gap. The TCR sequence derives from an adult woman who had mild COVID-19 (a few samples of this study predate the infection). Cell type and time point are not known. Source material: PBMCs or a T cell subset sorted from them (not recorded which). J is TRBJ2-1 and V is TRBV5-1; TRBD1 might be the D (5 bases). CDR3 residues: CASSLDPGLYNEQFF. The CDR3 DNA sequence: TGCGCCAGCAGCTTGGATCCAGGGCTTTACAATGAGCAGTTCTTC.